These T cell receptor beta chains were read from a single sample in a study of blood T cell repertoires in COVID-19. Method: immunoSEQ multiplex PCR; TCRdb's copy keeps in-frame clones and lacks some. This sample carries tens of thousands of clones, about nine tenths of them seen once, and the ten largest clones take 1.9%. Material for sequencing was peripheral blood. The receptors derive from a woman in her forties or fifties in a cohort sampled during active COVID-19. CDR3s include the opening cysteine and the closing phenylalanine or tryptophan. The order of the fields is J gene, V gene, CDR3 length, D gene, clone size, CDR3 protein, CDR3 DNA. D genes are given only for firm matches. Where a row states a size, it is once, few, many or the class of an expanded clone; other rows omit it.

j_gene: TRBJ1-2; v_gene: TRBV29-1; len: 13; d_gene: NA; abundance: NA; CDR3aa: CSVEDRVDYGYTF; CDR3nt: TGCAGCGTTGAAGACAGGGTCGACTATGGCTACACCTTC
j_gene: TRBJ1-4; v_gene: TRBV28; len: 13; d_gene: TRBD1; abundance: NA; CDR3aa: CASSLGGTGRLFF; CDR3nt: TGTGCCAGCAGTTTGGGTGGGACAGGGAGACTGTTTTTT
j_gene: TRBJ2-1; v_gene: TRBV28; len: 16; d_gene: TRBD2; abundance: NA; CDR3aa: CASSSLAGPSYNEQFF; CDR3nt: TGTGCCAGCAGTTCACTAGCGGGACCCTCCTACAATGAGCAGTTCTTC
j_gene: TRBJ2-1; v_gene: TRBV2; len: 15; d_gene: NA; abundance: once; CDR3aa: CASSGGRGIYNEQFF; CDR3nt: TGTGCCAGCAGTGGGGGAAGGGGGATTTACAATGAGCAGTTCTTC
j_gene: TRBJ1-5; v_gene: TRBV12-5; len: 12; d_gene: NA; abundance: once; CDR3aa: CASEEAGQPQHF; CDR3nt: TGTGCTAGTGAGGAGGCAGGACAGCCCCAGCATTTT
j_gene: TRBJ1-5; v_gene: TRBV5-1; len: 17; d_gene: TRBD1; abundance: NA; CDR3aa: CASSKGPRQGNDQPQHF; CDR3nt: TGCGCCAGCAGCAAAGGACCGCGACAGGGAAACGATCAGCCCCAGCATTTT
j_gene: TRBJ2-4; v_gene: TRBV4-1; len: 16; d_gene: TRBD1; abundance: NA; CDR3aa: CASSQAPDRGKNIQYF; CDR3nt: TGCGCCAGCAGCCAAGCTCCCGACAGGGGGAAAAACATTCAGTACTTC
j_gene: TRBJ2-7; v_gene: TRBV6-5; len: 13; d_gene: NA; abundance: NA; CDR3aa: CASSYSRGYEQYF; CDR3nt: TGTGCCAGCAGTTACTCAAGGGGGTACGAGCAGTACTTC
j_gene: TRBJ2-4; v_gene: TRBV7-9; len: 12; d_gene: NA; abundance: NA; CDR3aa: CASSPQENIQYF; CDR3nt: TGTGCCAGCAGCCCACAGGAAAACATTCAGTACTTC
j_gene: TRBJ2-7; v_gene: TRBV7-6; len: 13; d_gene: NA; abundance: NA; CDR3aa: CASSRAPGGEQYF; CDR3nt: TGTGCCAGCAGCCGCGCCCCTGGCGGAGAGCAGTACTTC
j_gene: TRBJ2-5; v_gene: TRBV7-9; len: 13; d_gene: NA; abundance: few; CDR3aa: CASSLYGEETQYF; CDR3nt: TGTGCCAGCAGCTTATACGGGGAAGAGACCCAGTACTTC
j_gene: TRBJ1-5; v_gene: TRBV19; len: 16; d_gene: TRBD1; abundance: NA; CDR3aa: CASKTKTGAGNQPQHF; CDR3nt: TGTGCCAGCAAAACCAAGACAGGGGCGGGCAATCAGCCCCAGCATTTT
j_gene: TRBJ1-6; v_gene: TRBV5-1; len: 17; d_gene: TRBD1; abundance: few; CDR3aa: CASSPRAGGGNNSPLHF; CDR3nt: TGCGCCAGCAGCCCCCGGGCAGGGGGAGGTAACAATTCACCCCTCCACTTT
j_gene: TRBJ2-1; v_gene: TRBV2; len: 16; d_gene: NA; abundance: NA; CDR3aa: CASSEGRGGSYNEQFF; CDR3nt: TGTGCCAGCAGTGAAGGAAGGGGGGGCTCCTACAATGAGCAGTTCTTC
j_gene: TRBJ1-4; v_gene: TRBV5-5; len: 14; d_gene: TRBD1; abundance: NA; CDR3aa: CASSGDRVYEKLFF; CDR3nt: TGTGCCAGCAGCGGAGACAGGGTTTATGAAAAACTGTTTTTT
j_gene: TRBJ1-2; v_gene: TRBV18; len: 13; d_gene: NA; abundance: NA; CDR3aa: CASSPDVGGGYTF; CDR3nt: TGTGCCAGCTCACCAGACGTGGGGGGTGGCTACACCTTC
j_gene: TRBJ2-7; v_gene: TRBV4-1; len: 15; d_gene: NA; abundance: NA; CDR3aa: CASKLNRLEATRQYF; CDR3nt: TGCGCCAGCAAACTTAATCGACTGGAAGCTACAAGGCAGTACTTC
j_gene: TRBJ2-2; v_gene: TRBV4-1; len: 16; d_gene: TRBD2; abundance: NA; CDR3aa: CASSQGGLAGTRELFF; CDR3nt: TGCGCCAGCAGCCAAGGGGGACTAGCGGGAACCAGGGAGCTGTTTTTT
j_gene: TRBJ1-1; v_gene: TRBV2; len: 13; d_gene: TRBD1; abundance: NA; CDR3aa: CASSATGYGEAFF; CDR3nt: TGTGCCAGCAGTGCGACAGGGTATGGAGAAGCTTTCTTT
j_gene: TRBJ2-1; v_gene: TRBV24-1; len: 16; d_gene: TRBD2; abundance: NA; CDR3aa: CATSDPLAAAYNEQFF; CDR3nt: TGTGCCACCAGTGATCCTCTAGCGGCCGCCTACAATGAGCAGTTCTTC
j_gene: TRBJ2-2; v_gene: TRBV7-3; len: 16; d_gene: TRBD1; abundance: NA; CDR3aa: CASSPSTGTGPGELFF; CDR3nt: TGTGCCAGCAGCCCGAGCACCGGGACAGGGCCCGGGGAGCTGTTTTTT
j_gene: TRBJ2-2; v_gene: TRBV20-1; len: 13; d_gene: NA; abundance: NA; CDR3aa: CSASEQGTGELFF; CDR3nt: TGCAGTGCTAGTGAGCAGGGAACCGGGGAGCTGTTTTTT
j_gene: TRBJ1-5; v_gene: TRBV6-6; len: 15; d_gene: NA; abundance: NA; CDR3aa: CASSYLSTGNQPQHF; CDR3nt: TGTGCCAGCAGTTACCTGTCCACAGGGAATCAGCCCCAGCATTTT
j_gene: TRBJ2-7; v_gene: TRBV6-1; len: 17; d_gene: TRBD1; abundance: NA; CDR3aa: CASSELGGDRVAYEQYF; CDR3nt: TGTGCCAGCAGTGAGTTAGGGGGGGACAGGGTGGCCTACGAGCAGTACTTC
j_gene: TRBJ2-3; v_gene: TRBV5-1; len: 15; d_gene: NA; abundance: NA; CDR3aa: CASSGGLGGTDTQYF; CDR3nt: TGCGCCAGCAGCGGGGGACTTGGAGGGACAGATACGCAGTATTTT
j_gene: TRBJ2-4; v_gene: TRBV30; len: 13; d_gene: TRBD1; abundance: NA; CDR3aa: CAWSVFTGGGSDF; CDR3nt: TGTGCCTGGAGTGTGTTTACAGGGGGCGGATCGGACTTC
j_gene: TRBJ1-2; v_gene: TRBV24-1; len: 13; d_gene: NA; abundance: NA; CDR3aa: CATSSGFDYGYTF; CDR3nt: TGTGCCACCAGTTCAGGCTTCGACTATGGCTACACCTTC
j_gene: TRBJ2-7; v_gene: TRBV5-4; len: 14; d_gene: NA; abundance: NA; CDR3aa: CASRSQGTSYEQYF; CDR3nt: TGTGCCAGCCGTTCTCAGGGAACGTCGTACGAGCAGTACTTC
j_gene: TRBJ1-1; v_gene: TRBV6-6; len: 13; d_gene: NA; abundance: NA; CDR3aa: CASSYIRNTEAFF; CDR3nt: TGTGCCAGCAGTTACATCAGGAACACTGAAGCTTTCTTT
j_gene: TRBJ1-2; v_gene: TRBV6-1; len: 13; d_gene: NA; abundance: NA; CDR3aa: CASSERRYHGYTF; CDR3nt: TGTGCCAGCAGTGAAAGGCGGTACCATGGCTACACCTTC
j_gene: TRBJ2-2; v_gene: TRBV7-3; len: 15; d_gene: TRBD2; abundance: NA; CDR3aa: CASSFSGTNTGELFF; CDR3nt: TGTGCCAGCAGTTTTAGCGGGACGAACACCGGGGAGCTGTTTTTT
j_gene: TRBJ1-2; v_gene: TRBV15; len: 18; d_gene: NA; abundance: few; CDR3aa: CATSRDEERAAGHYGYTF; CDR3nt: TGTGCCACCAGCAGAGATGAGGAGAGAGCGGCGGGGCACTATGGCTACACCTTC
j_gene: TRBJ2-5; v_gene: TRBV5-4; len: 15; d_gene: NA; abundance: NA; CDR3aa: CASSPGVTIQETQYF; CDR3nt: TGTGCCAGCAGCCCTGGGGTGACTATTCAAGAGACCCAGTACTTC
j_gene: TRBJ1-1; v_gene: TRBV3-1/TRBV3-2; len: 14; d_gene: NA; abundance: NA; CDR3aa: CASSQRNVRTEAFF; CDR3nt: TGTGCCAGCAGCCAACGAAATGTGAGGACTGAAGCTTTCTTT
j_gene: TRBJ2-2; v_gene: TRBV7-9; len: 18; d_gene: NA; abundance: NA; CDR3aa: CASSLALGAGIITGELFF; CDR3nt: TGTGCCAGCAGCTTAGCGTTGGGTGCAGGGATTATCACCGGGGAGCTGTTTTTT
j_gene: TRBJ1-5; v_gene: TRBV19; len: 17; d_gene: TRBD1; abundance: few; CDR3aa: CASAAGTATYSNQPQHF; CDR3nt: TGTGCCAGTGCTGCCGGGACAGCAACATATAGCAATCAGCCCCAGCATTTT
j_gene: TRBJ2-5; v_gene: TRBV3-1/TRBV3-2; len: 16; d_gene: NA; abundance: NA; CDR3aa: CASSLPRYPSQETQYF; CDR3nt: TGTGCCAGCAGCCTACCGAGATACCCCTCACAAGAGACCCAGTACTTC
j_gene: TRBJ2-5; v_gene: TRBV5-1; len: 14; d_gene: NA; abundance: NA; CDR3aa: CASSLWRDQETQYF; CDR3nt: TGCGCCAGCAGCCTCTGGAGGGATCAAGAGACCCAGTACTTC
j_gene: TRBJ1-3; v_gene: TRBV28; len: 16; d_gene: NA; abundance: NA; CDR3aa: CASIPSGQISGNTIYF; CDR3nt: TGTGCCAGCATCCCCAGTGGGCAAATCTCTGGAAACACCATATATTTT
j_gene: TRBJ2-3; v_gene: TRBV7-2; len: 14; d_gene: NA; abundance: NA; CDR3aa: CASSLDQGRNTQYF; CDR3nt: TGTGCCAGCAGCTTAGACCAGGGCAGAAATACGCAGTATTTT
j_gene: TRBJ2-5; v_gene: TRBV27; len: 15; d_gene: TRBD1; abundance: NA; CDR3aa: CASSAPGTGVETQYF; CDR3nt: TGTGCCAGCAGTGCACCCGGGACAGGGGTGGAGACCCAGTACTTC
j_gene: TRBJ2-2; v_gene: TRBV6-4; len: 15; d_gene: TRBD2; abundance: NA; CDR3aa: CASSAGTSGTGELFF; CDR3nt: TGTGCCAGCAGTGCGGGGACTAGCGGCACCGGGGAGCTGTTTTTT
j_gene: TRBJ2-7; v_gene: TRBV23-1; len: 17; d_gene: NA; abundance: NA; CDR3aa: CASSQNRQAQERYEQYF; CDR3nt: TGCGCCAGCAGCCAAAACAGACAGGCCCAAGAGAGATACGAGCAGTACTTC
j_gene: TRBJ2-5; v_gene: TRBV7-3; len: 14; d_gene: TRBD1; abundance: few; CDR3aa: CASSPGQGNHHQYF; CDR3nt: TGTGCCAGCAGCCCGGGACAGGGCAACCACCACCAGTACTTC
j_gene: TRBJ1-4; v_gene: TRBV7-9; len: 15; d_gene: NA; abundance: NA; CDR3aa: CASSWGTATNEKLFF; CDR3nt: TGTGCCAGCAGCTGGGGCACAGCAACTAATGAAAAACTGTTTTTT
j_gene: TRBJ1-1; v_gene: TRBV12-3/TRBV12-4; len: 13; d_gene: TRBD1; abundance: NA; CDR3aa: CATQQGRNTEAFF; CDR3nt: TGTGCTACCCAACAGGGGAGGAACACTGAAGCTTTCTTT
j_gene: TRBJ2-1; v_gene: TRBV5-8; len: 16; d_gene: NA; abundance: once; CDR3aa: CASSLGRQGPLNEQFF; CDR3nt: TGTGCCAGCAGCTTGGGTAGGCAGGGCCCCCTCAATGAGCAGTTCTTC
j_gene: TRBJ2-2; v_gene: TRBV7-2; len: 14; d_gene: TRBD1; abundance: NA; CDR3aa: CASTPVRQGGELFF; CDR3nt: TGTGCCAGCACACCTGTCCGACAGGGCGGGGAGCTGTTTTTT
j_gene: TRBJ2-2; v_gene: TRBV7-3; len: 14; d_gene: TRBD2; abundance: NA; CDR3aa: CASSTVAGRRELFF; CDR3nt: TGTGCCAGCAGCACAGTAGCGGGACGTCGGGAGCTGTTTTTT